The clone carrying this T cell receptor beta chain was counted between two and nine times. Its antigen remains unidentified. V shed 4 bases, J shed 2 bases, and the junction held 5 bases outside the gene matches. Germline V gives CDR1 SEHNR, CDR2 FQNEAQ (reference sequence). The CDR3 runs 14 residues. This sample was included in a study of cytomegalovirus exposure and HLA in healthy donors. Study results and limitations: Most observed TCR sequences were rare, whereas some public TCRs were detected in many donors. Using the classifier, cytomegalovirus status was reportedly diagnosed with high specificity and sensitivity.

Only in-frame clones appear in the TCRdb table, and some are missing; sequencing was by immunoSEQ multiplex PCR. The sample has under 200,000 clones; around 80% are singletons. The chain carries TRBV7-9 and TRBJ2-7; TRBD1 agrees at 7 bases. Sequenced sample: PBMCs. This TCR derives from a woman aged 25-40 years in good health and CMV-seronegative. The CDR3 DNA sequence: TGTGCCAGCAGCTCCCGACAGGGTACCTACGAGCAGTACTTC. The encoded protein is CASSSRQGTYEQYF.